This TCR beta chain comes out of a study of a mutant IDH1 vaccine in newly diagnosed glioma. At the level of the study: Standard pretreatment was either radiotherapy, temozolomide, or, for most, radiochemotherapy with temozolomide.

Here immunoSEQ multiplex PCR was the method, and the copy in TCRdb shows in-frame clones only, minus some. The sample holds tens of thousands of clones, about 75% seen once. The V end lost 0 bases, the J end lost 0 bases, and 8 bases lay between the germline ends. This CDR3 is built from 15 residues. Germline CDR1 reads MNHNS; CDR2 reads SASEGT. Notes on this clone: Its antigen is currently unknown.

Regarding time point: week 23, last vaccination. Each dose delivered 300 ug of mutant IDH1 20-mer peptide subcutaneously with imiquimod. The chain recombines TRBV6-1 with TRBJ1-1; the D is unclear. The source material was PBMCs, sampled from a glioma patient whose treatment included an IDH1 peptide vaccine. The TCR was taken from a man aged 45-65 years with glioma. CDR3 nucleotides: TGTGCCAGCAGTGAAGCGCGTCCCCTGAACACTGAAGCTTTCTTT. Protein sequence: CASSEARPLNTEAFF.